One sample yielded the 27 T cell receptor beta chains listed below, sequenced in a study of T cell repertoires in aging, cancer and after chemotherapy. A mixed TRB-A/B primer pool amplified rearranged TRB by multiplex touch-down PCR. TCRdb re-called the multiplex PCR reads through MiXCR, storing one row per CDR3 protein. The sample comprises approximately 13,000 distinct CDR3 sequences, approximately 24% of which are singletons, and 2.6% rests with the top ten. The template was genomic DNA from peripheral blood, not RNA. Sample: blood. These receptors originate from a human donor in good health.

This clonotype has more than one count but fewer than ten. The rearrangement links TRBV19 to TRBJ2-1, with 7 bases matching TRBD1. V trimming: 6 bases; J trimming: 5 bases; junction bases outside the gene matches: 7. The CDR3 covers 14 residues. CDR1 and CDR2 (germline): LNHDA, SQIVND (reference sequence). CDR3 in amino acids: CASSEGASNNEQFF. DNA for the CDR3: TGTGCCAGTAGCGAGGGGGCCTCTAACAATGAGCAGTTCTTC.

Only a few counts were recorded for this clonotype. The chain recombines TRBV19 with TRBJ1-1, with a possible D match to TRBD1 (6 bases). This CDR3 spans 16 amino acids. The germline CDR1 and CDR2 sequences are LNHDA and SQIVND (reference sequence). Between the trimmed V and J ends, which lost 5 bases and 4 bases, there was a span of 20 bases. CDR3 loop: CASSFSGVGKSTEAFF. Here the CDR3 DNA reads TGTGCCAGTAGTTTTTCAGGGGTGGGAAAGAGCACTGAAGCTTTCTTT. The full variable domain, its missing parts supplied by reference TRBV19 and TRBJ1-1, is DGGITQSPKYLFRKEGQNVTLSCEQNLNHDAMYWYRQDPGQGLRLIYYSQIVNDFQKGDIAEGYSVSREKKESFPLTVTSAQKNPTAFYLCASSFSGVGKSTEAFFGQGTRLTVV.

By share, this clonotype counts as medium-sized (0.01 to 0.1%). This chain joins TRBV6-5 and TRBJ1-2; the D is unclear. Looked up from germline, CDR1 is MNHEY and CDR2 is SVGAGI. This CDR3 is 12 amino acids long. The V end was cut by 2 bases, the J end by 2 bases, with 3 bases between. CDR3 region: CASSYGNYGYTF. The CDR3 nucleotides are TGTGCCAGCAGTTACGGCAACTATGGCTACACCTTC.

This clonotype was counted only a few times. The rearrangement uses TRBV4-1 and TRBJ1-2; tentatively, D is TRBD1 (6 bases). Looked up from germline, CDR1 is MGHRA and CDR2 is YSYEKL. The CDR3 loop spans 15 amino acids. The germline V and J ends were trimmed by 5 bases and 3 bases, with 16 bases remaining between them. The DNA of the CDR3 is TGCGCCAGCAGCTTCCGGGGGGCTTTGGACTATGGCTACACCTTC. Translation: CASSFRGALDYGYTF.

The chain couples TRBV6-2 or TRBV6-3 to TRBJ2-2; D perhaps matches TRBD1 (6 bases). The CDR3 contains 13 residues. Trimming cost V 6 bases and J 14 bases, with 19 bases left between them. CDR1 and CDR2 from the germline V gene are MNHEY and SVGEGT. The CDR3: CASSWVRTDPLFF. The CDR3 bases are TGTGCCAGCAGCTGGGTGCGGACAGACCCACTGTTTTTT.

This chain joins TRBV10-3 and TRBJ2-1, with 8 bases fitting TRBD2. This CDR3 is built from 16 residues. Germline trimming cut 5 bases from V and 1 base from J; bases unmatched to any gene: 7. Germline lookup yields CDR1 ENHRY and CDR2 SYGVKD. The CDR3 DNA follows: TGTGCCATCAGTCCCGCTGCGGGGGGTTCCTACAATGAGCAGTTCTTC. This sequence encodes CAISPAAGGSYNEQFF.

This clonotype was recorded a few times. This chain uses TRBV10-2 with TRBJ1-5; tentative D call: TRBD1 (5 bases). V gave up 0 bases and J gave up 4 bases, with 10 bases separating them. The CDR3 has 15 amino acids. The germline gives CDR1 WSHSY, CDR2 SAAADI. CDR3 in DNA: TGCGCCAGCAGTGAGTCTGGGGCCCTTAATCAGCCCCAGCATTTT. This gives the protein CASSESGALNQPQHF.

The chain employs TRBV7-2 and TRBJ2-3; D remains ambiguous. Trimming removed 5 bases at V and 4 bases at J, with 7 bases between. CDR3 size: 12 residues. Per germline, CDR1 SGHTA and CDR2 FQGNSA. The chain's CDR3 is CASSSHSDTQYF. CDR3 coding DNA: TGTGCCAGCAGCAGTCATTCAGATACGCAGTATTTT. The full variable domain, with the rest looked up from reference TRBV7-2 and TRBJ2-3, is GAGVSQSPSNKVTEKGKDVELRCDPISGHTALYWYRQSLGQGLEFLIYFQGNSAPDKSGLPSDRFSAERTGGSVSTLTIQRTQQEDSAVYLCASSSHSDTQYFGPGTRLTVL.

By sample share, this clonotype is medium-sized. The chain recombines TRBV28 with TRBJ1-2, with unresolved D. CDR1 MDHEN and CDR2 SYDVKM come from the germline V gene. V dropped 7 bases and J dropped 1 base, with 10 bases sitting between them. The CDR3 extends over 13 amino acids. The CDR3 coding sequence is TGTGCCAGCAAGGAGGGAGGTAACTATGGCTACACCTTC. It translates to CASKEGGNYGYTF.

This clonotype has just a few counts. J is TRBJ1-5 and V is TRBV28, with unresolved D. The CDR3 contains 13 residues. V lost 8 bases to trimming and J lost 0 bases, with 8 bases between them. From germline, CDR1 is MDHEN and CDR2 SYDVKM. The CDR3, as DNA: TGTGCCAGCTCGGACGATAGCAATCAGCCCCAGCATTTT. Residues: CASSDDSNQPQHF.

This sequence joins TRBV19 and TRBJ2-3; 8 nucleotides match TRBD1. Unmatched junction bases numbered 10, after V lost 3 bases and J lost 8 bases. The CDR3 covers 15 residues. Germline CDR1 is LNHDA and CDR2 is SQIVND (reference sequence). The chain's CDR3 is CASSITGQAGRTQYF. CDR3 DNA: TGTGCCAGTAGTATCACGGGACAGGCCGGGCGTACGCAGTATTTT.

For the CDR3, the DNA is TGTGCCAGCAGCTTTGGGGCAGTCCCTAATCAGCCCCAGCATTTT. Translation: CASSFGAVPNQPQHF. The chain links TRBV5-4 to TRBJ1-5, with a possible D match to TRBD1 (5 bases). The CDR3 totals 15 residues. Trimming took 2 bases from V and 4 from J, leaving 13 bases between them. In germline, CDR1 is SGHNT, CDR2 YYREEE (reference sequence).

Comments on this clonotype: Germline and junction disagree at one end, which may indicate a read error. This chain links TRBV5-1 with TRBJ2-2; D possibly uses TRBD1 or TRBD2 (5 bases each). The germline gives CDR1 SGHRS, CDR2 YFSETQ. CDR3 length equals 13 residues. The CDR3, as DNA: TGTACCAGCAGTTCCACTGGGGACCGGGAGCTGTTTTTT. Its protein product is CTSSSTGDRELFF.

The chain uses TRBV11-2 and TRBJ2-2, with TRBD2 as a possible D gene (6 bases). CDR1 and CDR2 from the germline V gene are SGHAT and FQNNGV. The CDR3 is 16 residues long. With 5 bases removed from V and 6 bases from J, the gap between germline ends came to 19 bases. CDR3 protein: CASSANPSANAGELFF. The CDR3 DNA is TGTGCCAGCAGCGCAAACCCTAGCGCAAACGCCGGGGAGCTGTTTTTT.

A remark on this clonotype: Being one base from a much bigger clone, this may be a read error. The rearrangement links TRBV7-9 to TRBJ2-3; D might be TRBD2 (6 bases). The CDR3 is made up of 18 amino acids. The V gene's germline CDR1 is SEHNR and CDR2 FQNEAQ (reference sequence). The CDR3, as DNA: TGTGCCAGCAGCTTAGCCCCAGTGACGGATCGCGGGGCAGATAAGCAGTATTTT. Its translation: CASSLAPVTDRGADKQYF.

This clonotype occurred a few times. The chain employs TRBV6-2 or TRBV6-3 and TRBJ2-7; D perhaps matches TRBD2 (5 bases). Deletions cut 9 bases from V and 0 bases from J, with 12 bases between. In germline, CDR1 is MNHEY, CDR2 SVGEGT. The CDR3 sequence is 13 residues long. The CDR3 loop is CARPLAPSYEQYF. CDR3 bases: TGTGCCAGACCTCTAGCCCCCTCCTACGAGCAGTACTTC.

The chain links TRBV28 to TRBJ1-1; 8 bases align to TRBD1. Germline CDR1 is MDHEN and CDR2 is SYDVKM. The CDR3 is 11 residues long. Here the CDR3 reads CVATGADEAFF. CDR3 sequence (DNA): TGTGTTGCGACAGGGGCGGATGAAGCTTTCTTT.

The chain combines TRBV5-1 with TRBJ2-2, with 8 bases lining up with TRBD1. Germline trimming cut 2 bases from V and 6 bases from J; bases unmatched to any gene: 3. Germline CDR1 is SGHRS and CDR2 is YFSETQ. The CDR3 sequence is 14 residues long. CDR3 region: CASSLRGQAGELFF. CDR3 sequence (DNA): TGCGCCAGCAGCTTACGGGGACAGGCCGGGGAGCTGTTTTTT. Full variable domain (outside the CDR3, taken from reference TRBV5-1 and TRBJ2-2): KAGVTQTPRYLIKTRGQQVTLSCSPISGHRSVSWYQQTPGQGLQFLFEYFSETQRNKGNFPGRFSGRQFSNSRSEMNVSTLELGDSALYLCASSLRGQAGELFFGEGSRLTVL.

The chain links TRBV7-3 to TRBJ2-3; the match to TRBD1 covers 7 bases. CDR3 length: 16 residues. Germline loops: CDR1 SGHTA, CDR2 FQGTGA. The V segment lost 2 bases and the J segment 8 bases; nucleotides outside the gene matches: 13. The CDR3 loop reads CASSLQTGTVASTQYF. The CDR3 coding sequence is TGTGCCAGCAGCTTACAGACAGGGACGGTCGCAAGTACGCAGTATTTT.

This clonotype was counted a few times. The chain employs TRBV28 and TRBJ2-1; TRBD2 aligns across 7 bases. Per germline, CDR1 MDHEN and CDR2 SYDVKM. J was trimmed by 5 bases and V by 2 bases; bases with no gene match: 3. CDR3 size: 14 residues. In nucleotides, the CDR3 is TGTGCCAGCAGTTTAGCCGGGACTAACAATGAGCAGTTCTTC. Protein product: CASSLAGTNNEQFF.

This clonotype rates as medium-sized (0.01 to 0.1%). The chain couples TRBV19 to TRBJ1-2; D is unclear. The CDR3 consists of 15 residues. CDR1 LNHDA and CDR2 SQIVND come from the germline V gene (reference sequence). Trimming left V 6 bases short and J 2 bases short, with 16 bases between. The CDR3 DNA is TGTGCCAGTAGAGAGGGAGGCAGAGCGAACTATGGCTACACCTTC. This encodes CASREGGRANYGYTF.

This clonotype was seen more than once but under ten times. This rearrangement joins TRBV28 to TRBJ1-2; tentatively, D is TRBD1 (5 bases). Germline V gives CDR1 MDHEN, CDR2 SYDVKM. With 5 bases removed from V and 8 bases from J, the gap between germline ends came to 18 bases. The CDR3 consists of 14 residues. CDR3 loop: CASSEARGAGGYTF. In DNA, the CDR3 is TGTGCCAGCAGTGAAGCCCGAGGGGCGGGGGGCTACACCTTC.

Here the CDR3 DNA reads TGTGCCAGCAGTACGAATGGGGGGGGGTCAACTCCCCCTACCTACGAGCAGTACGTC. Translating it yields CASSTNGGGSTPPTYEQYV. V usage is TRBV6-2 or TRBV6-3 and J usage is TRBJ2-7; 7 positions agree with TRBD2. J lost 2 bases, V lost 5 bases, and 21 bases had no gene match. The CDR3 consists of 19 residues. Germline V lookup: CDR1 MNHEY, CDR2 SVGEGT.

This clonotype was picked up a small number of times. The chain uses TRBV5-1 and TRBJ1-1; D is unresolved. The germline gives CDR1 SGHRS, CDR2 YFSETQ. V was trimmed by 7 bases and J by 1 base, leaving 11 bases between them. This CDR3 is built from 13 residues. CDR3 region: CASVEEGNTEAFF. CDR3 DNA sequence: TGCGCCAGCGTAGAGGAAGGGAACACTGAAGCTTTCTTT.

The gene calls are TRBV5-4 and TRBJ2-7; 11 bases are a match to TRBD1. Germline assignment: CDR1 SGHNT and CDR2 YYREEE (reference sequence). After removal of 4 bases from V and 4 bases from J, the junction contained 7 bases not matched to a gene. The CDR3 spans 15 residues. CDR3 loop: CASSLGTGGVYEQYF. In DNA form, the CDR3 reads TGTGCCAGCAGCCTTGGGACAGGGGGAGTGTACGAGCAGTACTTC.

By share, this clonotype ranks as medium-sized. J is TRBJ2-4 and V is TRBV6-5, with 9 positions matching TRBD1. The CDR3 has 15 residues. J gave up 7 bases and V 5 bases, and 9 bases lay outside the gene matches. Germline CDR1 reads MNHEY; CDR2 reads SVGAGI. The CDR3 nucleotides are TGTGCCAGCAGTAGGACAGGGGAGAGGACTAACATTCAGTACTTC. It is translated as CASSRTGERTNIQYF.

The rearrangement joins TRBV28 to TRBJ2-5, with 7 bases aligning to TRBD1. The CDR3 sequence is 15 residues long. Trimming cost V 6 bases and J 2 bases; bases outside gene matches: 9. CDR1 is MDHEN and CDR2 is SYDVKM in the germline V gene. The CDR3 coding sequence is TGTGCCAGCAGCCCAGGGGGACGCCCGCAAGAGACCCAGTACTTC. It is translated as CASSPGGRPQETQYF.